This T cell receptor (beta chain) came from a study of graft-versus-host responses after intestinal transplantation (dated by TCRdb to about 2021). About the study as a whole: The transplants that recipients got were multivisceral, liver-intestinal, or isolated intestinal. Every recipient was given anti-thymocyte globulin induction, then maintenance tacrolimus and steroids for approximately 3 years. Alloreactive clones were identified by sequencing pre-transplant mixed lymphocyte reaction products and comparing these products with unstimulated pre-transplant donor and recipient T cells. After intestinal transplantation, graft-versus-host and host-versus-graft alloreactive T cell clones in the graft, circulation and bone marrow were tracked using bulk TCR-beta CDR3 sequencing. Samples from a few later patients were sequenced in-house on an Illumina MiSeq with MiXCR processing rather than by the commercial service. The cohort enrolled 20 to 30 intestinal transplant recipients, one of whom was a retransplant, and a few patients without pretransplant specimens were excluded. Donor T cell macrochimerism was defined as a peak of at least 4% donor T cells among recipient peripheral blood mononuclear cells. Paper-wide results and their limitations: GvH clones were found in recipient bone marrow, and some of the GvH clones appeared earlier in ileal mucosa or blood, which is consistent with an intestinal mucosal origin. The relatively low number and heterogeneity of intestinal transplant patients limited the conclusions. High GvH to HvG T cell clonal ratios were observed in the allografts of patients with donor T cell macrochimerism. Peak levels of circulating GvH clones were associated with declines in HvG clones early after transplant.

A remark on this clone: The clone's antigen remains unknown. Base qualities are not recorded, but no much larger clone differs from it by a single base.

Library method: the immunoSEQ multiplex PCR assay. For most patients, genomic DNA was subjected to high-throughput TCR-beta CDR3 sequencing by Adaptive Biotechnologies. The authors' pipeline ran thus. Adaptive's ImmunoSEQ software supplied the TCR sequencing data for 15 to 20 patients, while MiXCR and VDJtools were used to process a few other patients. CDR3 nucleotide sequences shared between donor and recipient were removed because their origin could not be assigned. To count as alloreactive, a clone needed at least 2-fold expansion over unstimulated cells and a minimum CFSE-low frequency of 0.002% (template counts) or 0.001% (read counts). Clones detected in sequenced pre-transplant spleen, lymph node, or MLR CFSE-low populations of the donor or recipient were defined as mappable. The cumulative frequency of alloreactive clones was calculated as a percentage of all sequences, weighted by copy number. Sourced from immuneACCESS, this table was stored by TCRdb with only in-frame sequences that have V and J called. A share of the clones is absent; for the studies checked, an unresolved V gene accounts for under half, and the remainder has no known explanation. V and J calls and clone size are those listed in that table; D and trimming were worked out from the DNA. The sample table lists approximately 77,000 clones, about 90% of them with a count of one. The biggest ten clones account for 0.65% to 0.75% of the sample.

Blood samples were collected up to 4 times in the first month after transplant and then at least monthly when available. V ends up 2 bases short and J 7 bases short, with an unmatched junction base count of 11. CDR1 SGHAT and CDR2 FQNNGV are derived from the germline V gene. The CDR3 sequence holds 17 residues, the cysteine and phenylalanine included. Left in the record is the CDR3 DNA by itself, 51 bases read in frame from the first base. This clonotype was sampled from a human patient who received an intestinal transplant, so some T cells may come from the graft donor. Material: PBMCs, obtained 98 days after intestinal transplantation. Recombination linked TRBV11-2 to TRBJ2-1; TRBD2 agrees with 10 junctional bases. The nucleotide sequence is given as TGTGCCAGCAGCTTAAGTGTGTTAGCGGGAGGTTCGAATGAGCAGTTCTTC. It translates to CASSLSVLAGGSNEQFF.